This T cell receptor (beta chain) was retrieved from a study of early T cells in non-severe SARS-CoV-2 infection. Across the study: Sequenced material consisted of bulk RNA (from unsorted whole blood), and chains were unpaired.

Trimming cost V 4 bases and J 8 bases, with 12 bases left between them. Germline V lookup: CDR1 SNHLY, CDR2 FYNNEI. The CDR3 length is 13 residues. Each cDNA molecule carried a unique molecular identifier. In TCRdb, the 5' RACE reads were re-called with MiXCR into one record per CDR3 protein. The table has approximately 66,000 distinct CDR3 sequences, approximately 12% seen once. Only one count was recorded for this clonotype. The origin of this receptor is an adult who was a healthcare worker with PCR-confirmed SARS-CoV-2 infection or an uninfected control (not recorded which). The sample was whole blood. The J gene is TRBJ2-1, the V gene TRBV2; D is ambiguous. The CDR3 protein is CASSGEYYDEQFF. CDR3 sequence (DNA): TGTGCCAGCAGTGGTGAATATTACGATGAGCAGTTCTTC.